One sample yielded the 11 T cell receptor beta chains listed below, sequenced in a study of Ad26.COV2.S vaccination and SARS-CoV-2 variants (dated by TCRdb to about 2021). Library creation used the immunoSEQ multiplex PCR assay. This immuneACCESS table, as held by TCRdb, lists in-frame sequences with V and J called but not all clones. Of the missing ones, under half trace to an unresolved V gene in checked studies; the others have no known cause. Present in this sample are roughly 400,000 clones, roughly 88% of which were seen just once. The ten largest account for less than 4.5% of the sample. The treatment or condition label corresponds to: 19 received Ad26.COV2.S at low or high dose, single or two shots; about five received placebo; per-sample allocation not given. For vaccine and placebo recipients, the sequenced repertoires came from samples collected on day 63 after the first injection. The sequenced sample was peripheral blood, obtained in a trial of Ad26.COV2.S vaccine versus placebo. The receptors were sampled from a person aged 18-60 years who received the Ad26.COV2.S COVID-19 vaccine or a placebo.

This chain connects TRBV14 to TRBJ1-1, with D tentatively TRBD1 (5 bases). Germline CDR1 reads SGHDN; CDR2 reads FVKESK. The V and J ends lost 0 bases and 1 base respectively, with 15 bases between them. The CDR3 covers 17 residues. This CDR3 is CASSQDRVRVGNTEAFF. DNA of the CDR3: TGTGCCAGCAGCCAAGATCGGGTCAGGGTGGGGAACACTGAAGCTTTCTTT.

The chain is built from TRBV7-2 and TRBJ1-6; TRBD1 aligns across 9 bases. Unmatched junction bases numbered 5, after V lost 5 bases and J lost 3 bases. This CDR3 is built from 16 residues. The germline V gene encodes CDR1 SGHTA and CDR2 FQGNSA. CDR3 sequence (DNA): TGTGCCAGCAGCCCCCGGACAGGGGACTATAATTCACCCCTCCACTTT. Encoded protein: CASSPRTGDYNSPLHF. The complete variable domain, with remaining parts taken from reference TRBV7-2 and TRBJ1-6, reads GAGVSQSPSNKVTEKGKDVELRCDPISGHTALYWYRQSLGQGLEFLIYFQGNSAPDKSGLPSDRFSAERTGGSVSTLTIQRTQQEDSAVYLCASSPRTGDYNSPLHFGNGTRLTVT.

CDR3 amino acids: CASSISWGEPAQHF. The CDR3 DNA reads as TGTGCCAGTAGTATTAGTTGGGGGGAGCCGGCCCAGCATTTT. The rearrangement joins TRBV19 to TRBJ1-5, with TRBD1 as a possible D gene (5 bases). The ends were cut back, 3 bases at V and 11 bases at J, with 17 bases in the middle. In germline, CDR1 is LNHDA, CDR2 SQIVND (reference sequence). CDR3 length: 14 residues.

The rearrangement uses TRBV30 and TRBJ2-3; no firm D call. This CDR3 is 12 amino acids long. V lost 2 bases, J lost 7 bases, and 10 bases lay in between. Germline V gene lookup returns CDR1 GTSNPN and CDR2 SVGIG (reference sequence). The CDR3 DNA sequence: TGTGCCTGGAGTAAAGGTGCGCATACGCAGTATTTT. It yields the protein CAWSKGAHTQYF.

The chain carries TRBV18 and TRBJ2-5; weak D call: TRBD1 (5 bases). Germline V lookup: CDR1 KGHSH, CDR2 LQKENI. The germline V and J ends were trimmed by 4 bases and 1 base, with 16 bases remaining between them. The CDR3 runs to 16 residues. The CDR3 DNA reads as TGTGCCAGCTCACTCGGTACCCGTGACAGCCAAGAGACCCAGTACTTC. Residues: CASSLGTRDSQETQYF.

The chain uses TRBV19 and TRBJ1-5; the D gene is possibly TRBD1 (6 bases). This CDR3 region has 13 residues. Deletions cut 7 bases from V and 3 bases from J, with 10 bases between. The germline V gene has CDR1 LNHDA and CDR2 SQIVND (reference sequence). As DNA, the CDR3 is TGTGCCAGTACCCGGGACATCAATCAGCCCCAGCATTTT. Its translation: CASTRDINQPQHF.

The chain employs TRBV9 and TRBJ2-3; D uncertain. With 0 bases removed from V and 2 bases from J, the gap between germline ends came to 10 bases. Germline V gives CDR1 SGDLS, CDR2 YYNGEE. This CDR3 contains 15 residues. In DNA, the CDR3 is TGTGCCAGCAGCGTAGCTGGCGGATTCACAGATACGCAGTATTTT. It translates to CASSVAGGFTDTQYF. The whole variable domain, remainder taken from reference TRBV9 and TRBJ2-3, is DSGVTQTPKHLITATGQRVTLRCSPRSGDLSVYWYQQSLDQGLQFLIQYYNGEERAKGNILERFSAQQFPDLHSELNLSSLELGDSALYFCASSVAGGFTDTQYFGPGTRLTVL.

This clone was recorded only once. The chain uses TRBV19 and TRBJ1-5; D is perhaps TRBD1 (5 bases). The CDR3 runs to 16 residues. V was trimmed by 4 bases and J by 2 bases, leaving 15 bases between them. CDR1 LNHDA and CDR2 SQIVND come from the germline V gene (reference sequence). CDR3 DNA: TGTGCCAGTAGTAGGGCCCCAGGGATCGGCAATCAGCCCCAGCATTTT. Amino acids: CASSRAPGIGNQPQHF. Based on the CDR3 plus reference TRBV19 and TRBJ1-5, the full variable domain is DGGITQSPKYLFRKEGQNVTLSCEQNLNHDAMYWYRQDPGQGLRLIYYSQIVNDFQKGDIAEGYSVSREKKESFPLTVTSAQKNPTAFYLCASSRAPGIGNQPQHFGDGTRLSIL.

This chain joins TRBV7-3 and TRBJ2-1; a possible D gene is TRBD2 (6 bases). The V and J ends lost 2 bases and 14 bases respectively, with 13 bases between them. Germline V gives CDR1 SGHTA, CDR2 FQGTGA. The CDR3 runs to 12 residues. The CDR3 here is CASSLAGTRKFF. In DNA, the CDR3 is TGTGCCAGCAGCTTAGCGGGAACGAGGAAGTTCTTC.

The CDR3 region has the DNA TGTGCCTGGCGGGGGGGTTTCAATAATGAAAAACTGTTTTTT. Amino acids: CAWRGGFNNEKLFF. The gene calls are TRBV30 and TRBJ1-4, with D maybe TRBD1 (5 bases). The V end was cut by 5 bases, the J end by 4 bases, with 14 bases between. Looked up from germline, CDR1 is GTSNPN and CDR2 is SVGIG (reference sequence). The CDR3 loop spans 14 amino acids.

V gene TRBV9 combines with J gene TRBJ1-4; 9 nucleotides line up with TRBD1. The CDR3 contains 14 residues. Germline V CDR1 and CDR2: SGDLS, YYNGEE. V shed 3 bases, J shed 8 bases, and the junction held 5 bases outside the gene matches. The CDR3 DNA reads TGTGCCAGCAGCGAGGGACAGGGTGGCGAAAAACTGTTTTTT. It is translated as CASSEGQGGEKLFF.